These T cell receptor beta chains were read from a single sample in a study of blood T cell repertoires in COVID-19. Profiled with immunoSEQ multiplex PCR; TCRdb holds only in-frame clones, not every one. The repertoire holds just over 200,000 clones, with 85% to 90% as singletons. What was sequenced was peripheral blood. The receptors here all came from a man aged 80 or over with acute or convalescent COVID-19. Both conserved end residues are part of each CDR3. D genes are given only for firm matches. Clone size is not always given. Where it is, it says once, few, many or a class for expanded clones.

d_call,j_call,clone_size,cdr3_length,v_call,cdr3_aa,cdr3_nt
TRBD2,TRBJ2-3,-,14,TRBV7-3,CASSSLGGGDTQYF,TGTGCCAGCAGCTCCCTTGGCGGGGGAGATACGCAGTATTTT
-,TRBJ2-7,-,15,TRBV2,CASSGEGGENYEQYF,TGTGCCAGCAGTGGTGAAGGCGGAGAGAACTACGAGCAGTACTTC
TRBD2,TRBJ2-3,-,16,TRBV28,CASTVSLAGLTNTQYF,TGTGCCAGCACTGTCAGCCTAGCGGGGCTCACGAATACGCAGTATTTT
TRBD1,TRBJ1-5,few,17,TRBV19,CASSGGQPKVGNQPQHF,TGTGCCAGTAGTGGGGGACAGCCTAAGGTGGGCAATCAGCCCCAGCATTTT
-,TRBJ1-5,-,15,TRBV10-3,CASQRGGGSNQPQHF,TGTGCCAGCCAACGCGGGGGCGGAAGCAATCAGCCCCAGCATTTT
-,TRBJ2-5,-,15,TRBV19,CASSIGGGVQETQYF,TGTGCCAGTAGTATAGGTGGCGGAGTCCAAGAGACCCAGTACTTC
-,TRBJ1-1,-,15,TRBV19,CASSIVGAMNTEAFF,TGTGCCAGTAGTATAGTAGGGGCTATGAACACTGAAGCTTTCTTT
TRBD2,TRBJ2-3,once,17,TRBV19,CASSILGSSGKADTQYF,TGTGCCAGTAGTATACTGGGGTCTAGCGGGAAAGCAGATACGCAGTATTTT
-,TRBJ1-3,-,15,TRBV18,CASSISAVSGNTIYF,TGTGCCAGCTCAATTTCCGCAGTATCTGGAAACACCATATATTTT
TRBD2,TRBJ2-1,-,16,TRBV18,CASSPQGLGSYNEQFF,TGTGCCAGCTCACCACAAGGACTAGGGTCCTACAATGAGCAGTTCTTC
-,TRBJ1-5,-,19,TRBV19,CASSIMVGGASPGNQPQHF,TGTGCCAGTAGTATTATGGTGGGAGGTGCGAGTCCAGGGAATCAGCCCCAGCATTTT
-,TRBJ2-5,-,15,TRBV18,CASSPSSQEQETQYF,TGTGCCAGCTCACCGTCGAGTCAGGAACAAGAGACCCAGTACTTC
-,TRBJ2-5,-,13,TRBV30,CAWGFEYQETQYF,TGTGCCTGGGGGTTTGAGTACCAAGAGACCCAGTACTTC
-,TRBJ2-2,-,13,TRBV19,CASSARGVGELFF,TGTGCCAGTAGCGCCCGGGGTGTCGGGGAGCTGTTTTTT
TRBD1,TRBJ1-6,-,15,TRBV3-1/TRBV3-2,CASSQELTGYSPLHF,TGTGCCAGCAGCCAAGAGCTGACAGGGTACTCACCCCTCCACTTT
TRBD2,TRBJ2-3,-,18,TRBV3-1/TRBV3-2,CASSQAPGTSGYTDTQYF,TGTGCCAGCAGCCAAGCGCCCGGGACTAGCGGATACACAGATACGCAGTATTTT
TRBD2,TRBJ2-1,-,16,TRBV6-6,CASVLAGGASYNEQFF,TGTGCCAGCGTCCTAGCGGGAGGTGCCTCCTACAATGAGCAGTTCTTC
TRBD1,TRBJ1-2,few,13,TRBV19,CASRPIQGDGYTF,TGTGCCAGTAGACCCATACAGGGGGATGGCTACACCTTC
-,TRBJ2-1,-,19,TRBV21-1,CASTFKQGQRGLSYNEQFF,TGTGCCAGCACCTTTAAACAGGGGCAGAGGGGGTTGTCCTACAATGAGCAGTTCTTC
-,TRBJ1-3,-,13,TRBV30,CAWEVARGNTIYF,TGTGCCTGGGAAGTGGCCCGCGGGAACACCATATATTTT
TRBD1,TRBJ2-5,-,15,TRBV5-6,CASSFVSTGEETQYF,TGTGCCAGCAGCTTCGTTTCTACAGGGGAAGAGACCCAGTACTTC
-,TRBJ1-2,-,14,TRBV19,CASSFGGYIYGYTF,TGTGCCAGTAGTTTCGGCGGCTACATCTATGGCTACACCTTC
TRBD2,TRBJ2-1,-,16,TRBV24-1,CATSPSPSSGSDEQFF,TGTGCCACCAGTCCCTCCCCTAGTAGCGGGAGCGATGAGCAGTTCTTC
-,TRBJ1-2,-,14,TRBV5-1,CASSLNQGNYGYTF,TGCGCCAGCAGCTTGAATCAGGGGAACTATGGCTACACCTTC
-,TRBJ1-2,once,14,TRBV11-2,CASSLGTANYGYTF,TGTGCCAGCAGCTTAGGGACAGCCAACTATGGCTACACCTTC
-,TRBJ1-2,-,12,TRBV2,CASRQGGYGYTF,TGTGCCAGCAGGCAGGGCGGCTATGGCTACACCTTC
TRBD2,TRBJ2-2,-,15,TRBV6-1,CASSERGGLTGELFF,TGTGCCAGCAGTGAGAGGGGAGGGCTCACCGGGGAGCTGTTTTTT
TRBD2,TRBJ2-5,-,13,TRBV30,CAWSGLAGETQYF,TGTGCCTGGAGTGGGTTAGCGGGAGAGACCCAGTACTTC
TRBD1,TRBJ2-2,-,17,TRBV4-1,CASSQDQGVGYTGELFF,TGCGCCAGCAGCCAAGATCAGGGGGTAGGGTACACCGGGGAGCTGTTTTTT
-,TRBJ2-5,-,15,TRBV19,CATRRGRGATETQYF,TGTGCCACCCGCAGAGGACGGGGGGCGACGGAGACCCAGTACTTC
TRBD2,TRBJ2-1,-,14,TRBV10-3,CAISEAGGYNEQFF,TGTGCCATCAGTGAAGCGGGGGGTTACAATGAGCAGTTCTTC
-,TRBJ1-3,-,15,TRBV18,CASSPFGESGNTIYF,TGTGCCAGCTCACCTTTCGGGGAGAGCGGAAACACCATATATTTT
-,TRBJ2-3,once,12,TRBV29-1,CTTSGPTDTQYF,TGCACCACTAGTGGGCCCACAGATACGCAGTATTTT
TRBD1,TRBJ1-3,-,15,TRBV7-9,CASSLAGQGGNTIYF,TGTGCCAGCAGCTTAGCCGGACAGGGAGGAAACACCATATATTTT
-,TRBJ1-1,-,13,TRBV18,CASSPALNTEAFF,TGTGCCAGCTCACCCGCGCTCAACACTGAAGCTTTCTTT
-,TRBJ2-2,-,16,TRBV5-1,CASSVSVIGTTGELFF,TGCGCCAGCAGCGTGTCAGTGATAGGGACAACCGGGGAGCTGTTTTTT
-,TRBJ2-5,-,10,TRBV6-6,CASRAETQYF,TGTGCCAGCAGAGCAGAGACCCAGTACTTC
-,TRBJ1-2,once,14,TRBV19,CASSNPGTNYGYTF,TGTGCCAGTAGTAACCCGGGGACTAACTATGGCTACACCTTC
TRBD1,TRBJ2-5,-,16,TRBV19,CASSNTGGWVQETQYF,TGTGCCAGTAGTAACACAGGGGGCTGGGTACAAGAGACCCAGTACTTC
-,TRBJ2-2,-,15,TRBV4-3,CASSQDRRVPGELFF,TGCGCCAGCAGCCAAGATCGCAGGGTGCCCGGGGAGCTGTTTTTT
-,TRBJ2-1,-,15,TRBV10-3,CAISESRGAGNEQFF,TGTGCCATCAGTGAGTCGCGTGGGGCTGGTAATGAGCAGTTCTTC
-,TRBJ2-7,-,13,TRBV19,CASSIQGSYEQYF,TGTGCCAGTAGTATACAGGGATCCTACGAGCAGTACTTC
-,TRBJ2-1,-,11,TRBV28,CASSLYNEQFF,TGTGCCAGCAGTCTCTACAATGAGCAGTTCTTC
-,TRBJ2-1,-,14,TRBV20-1,CSASGQSGYNEQFF,TGCAGTGCTAGTGGTCAGTCGGGTTACAATGAGCAGTTCTTC
-,TRBJ2-3,-,16,TRBV18,CASSPQRTVSTDTQYF,TGTGCCAGCTCACCACAGCGGACGGTTAGCACAGATACGCAGTATTTT
TRBD1,TRBJ2-7,-,15,TRBV5-1,CASSLAGTGLYEQYF,TGCGCCAGCAGCTTGGCCGGGACAGGGTTATACGAGCAGTACTTC
TRBD1,TRBJ2-3,-,15,TRBV7-3,CASSARTGNTDTQYF,TGTGCCAGCAGCGCGCGGACAGGGAACACAGATACGCAGTATTTT
-,TRBJ2-5,few,14,TRBV24-1,CATSDSSLLETQYF,TGTGCCACCAGTGATTCCAGTCTTCTCGAGACCCAGTACTTC
TRBD2,TRBJ2-1,few,14,TRBV24-1,CAIRSGTSGNEQFF,TGTGCCATCAGATCCGGGACTAGCGGCAATGAGCAGTTCTTC
-,TRBJ1-2,-,12,TRBV19,CASSIAWGGYTF,TGTGCCAGTAGTATAGCATGGGGCGGCTACACCTTC
TRBD2,TRBJ2-7,once,16,TRBV28,CASSFRGAGTTYEQYF,TGTGCCAGCAGTTTTAGAGGAGCAGGGACTACCTACGAGCAGTACTTC
-,TRBJ2-2,-,16,TRBV6-1,CASSEPWTVNTGELFF,TGTGCCAGCAGTGAGCCCTGGACAGTTAACACCGGGGAGCTGTTTTTT
-,TRBJ1-2,-,14,TRBV28,CASSVSSTPYGYTF,TGTGCCAGCAGTGTCAGCTCGACACCCTATGGCTACACCTTC
TRBD1,TRBJ2-1,-,13,TRBV27,CASSSDRGHEQFF,TGTGCCAGCAGTTCCGACAGGGGCCATGAGCAGTTCTTC
TRBD1,TRBJ2-1,once,17,TRBV7-9,CASTSLGGQGASNEQFF,TGTGCCAGCACTTCCCTAGGGGGACAGGGTGCTTCCAATGAGCAGTTCTTC
-,TRBJ1-1,once,14,TRBV29-1,CSVVQGVGNTEAFF,TGCAGCGTTGTACAGGGAGTAGGGAACACTGAAGCTTTCTTT
-,TRBJ2-1,-,15,TRBV27,CASSLSMSRYNEQFF,TGTGCCAGCAGTTTATCGATGTCTAGGTACAATGAGCAGTTCTTC
TRBD2,TRBJ2-7,-,12,TRBV28,CASSLLAGGPNF,TGTGCCAGCAGTTTACTAGCGGGAGGGCCGAACTTC
-,TRBJ1-6,-,14,TRBV6-6,CASSYVRVDSPLHF,TGTGCCAGCAGTTACGTCAGGGTAGATTCACCCCTCCACTTT
-,TRBJ2-7,-,14,TRBV11-2,CASSLDPAGAEQYF,TGTGCCAGCAGCTTAGATCCGGCAGGGGCCGAGCAGTACTTC